This T cell receptor beta chain was sequenced during a study of T cell changes during pregnancy in multiple sclerosis. Profiling relied on immunoSEQ multiplex PCR, and the TCRdb table lists in-frame clones only, not all of them. The sample holds tens of thousands of clones, 80% to 90% seen once. Trimming took 3 bases from V and 0 from J, leaving 9 bases between them. CDR3 length: 15 amino acids. Looked up from germline, CDR1 is SGHTA and CDR2 is FQGNSA. The source of this sequence is a female donor in good health, enrolled as a control in a pregnancy study. V usage is TRBV7-2 and J usage is TRBJ1-5, with no clear D. The starting material was peripheral blood, obtained in the first trimester of pregnancy. CDR3 protein: CASSFQVNSNQPQHF. The CDR3 nucleotides read TGTGCCAGCAGCTTTCAGGTCAATAGCAATCAGCCCCAGCATTTT.